This T cell receptor (beta chain) emerged from a study of response to subunit inactivated influenza vaccine. TCRdb re-analysed the RT-PCR reads in MiXCR, keeping a single row per CDR3 protein. Seen here are 500,000 to 600,000 distinct CDR3 sequences, 10% to 15% observed once, and the top ten hold over 10%. CDR1 SGHKS and CDR2 YYEKEE come from the germline V gene (reference sequence). V was clipped by 1 base and J by 2 bases, with 19 bases between them. The CDR3 runs 17 residues. A remark on this clonotype: Its antigen is not identified. This CDR3 is missing its conserved last phenylalanine or tryptophan, likely due to a read error.

General study results and limits: Only a handful of new T cells, the authors suggested, are recruited with each seasonal influenza vaccination.

This TCR was sampled from a man aged 50 to 59 who received an inactivated influenza vaccine. The source was PBMCs from blood, collected more than 35 days after vaccination. The rearrangement uses TRBV5-5 and TRBJ2-7; the D gene could be TRBD1 or TRBD2 (6 bases each). DNA for the CDR3: TGTGCCAGCAGCTTGCCGCTCCGGGGGCAAGGGGCCTACGAGCAGTACATC. Protein: CASSLPLRGQGAYEQYI.